The 13 T cell receptor beta chains reported below all come from one sample, sequenced in a study of shared clonotypes between healthy human individuals (TCRdb year 2020). The receptor library was made with the immunoSEQ multiplex PCR assay. As stored in TCRdb, this immuneACCESS dataset retains in-frame rearrangements with V and J assigned. A fraction of the clones does not appear; measured against another copy, unresolved V genes explain less than half of the discrepancy, and the remainder lacks a known reason. For this sample the table gives roughly 500,000 clones, of which less than 85% were detected only once. The top ten constitute 10% to 15% of the sample. The sample taken for sequencing was PBMCs. Receptors originate from a woman in her thirties or forties in good health. Some clones in this sample may be carry-over from other donors' samples.

This clone appeared many times. In DNA form, the CDR3 reads TGTGCCAGCAGCCATACTTCCCTTTTGGGAAACACCATATATTTT. It yields the protein CASSHTSLLGNTIYF. The V and J genes are TRBV7-8 and TRBJ1-3; no firm D call. Trimming left V 5 bases short and J 4 bases short, with 15 bases between. The germline CDR1 and CDR2 sequences are SGHVS and FQNEAQ. The CDR3 runs 15 residues.

The rearrangement uses TRBV5-1 and TRBJ2-1, with 13 bases lining up with TRBD2. Trimming took 4 bases from V and 4 from J; bases not matched to a gene: 5. The CDR3 runs to 16 residues. Germline V gives CDR1 SGHRS, CDR2 YFSETQ. The CDR3 sequence is CASSPGTSGTYNEQFF. The CDR3 nucleotides read TGCGCCAGCAGCCCCGGGACTAGCGGGACATACAATGAGCAGTTCTTC.

The chain carries TRBV11-2 and TRBJ2-1, with TRBD2 matching 10 bases. This CDR3 comprises 16 residues. V lost 6 bases to trimming and J lost 0 bases; unmatched junction nucleotides: 5. The V gene's germline CDR1 is SGHAT and CDR2 FQNNGV. CDR3 nucleotides: TGTGCCAGCAGACGTTTAGCGGGAGGCTCCTACAATGAGCAGTTCTTC. Translating gives CASRRLAGGSYNEQFF.

Only one count was recorded for this clone. This chain connects TRBV7-3 to TRBJ2-2; TRBD1 or TRBD2 may be the D gene (6 bases each). V was shortened by 1 base and J by 7 bases, with 13 bases between the two germline ends. Per the germline V gene, CDR1 is SGHTA and CDR2 is FQGTGA. CDR3 length: 15 residues. The CDR3 is CASSLNPGASGELFF. CDR3 in DNA: TGTGCCAGCAGCTTAAATCCGGGGGCTAGCGGGGAGCTGTTTTTT. Using reference TRBV7-3 and TRBJ2-2 for the parts outside the CDR3, the full variable domain is GAGVSQTPSNKVTEKGKYVELRCDPISGHTALYWYRQSLGQGPEFLIYFQGTGAADDSGLPNDRFFAVRPEGSVSTLKIQRTERGDSAVYLCASSLNPGASGELFFGEGSRLTVL.

The CDR3 coding sequence is TGTGCCACCAGCTTGCGGGGCTATGGCTACACCTTC. Its protein product is CATSLRGYGYTF. V is TRBV15 and J is TRBJ1-2; no clear D. The CDR3 loop spans 12 amino acids. Germline V CDR1 and CDR2: LNHNV, YYDKDF (reference sequence). Trimming took off 5 bases at V and 4 bases at J, with 8 bases between the two ends.

The chain employs TRBV6-1 and TRBJ2-1; D could derive from TRBD1 or TRBD2 (6 bases each). CDR1 is MNHNS, CDR2 SASEGT, per germline. Trimming pared 10 bases from V and 6 bases from J, leaving 19 bases between. The CDR3 length is 14 residues. The CDR3 nucleotides read TGTGCCATTTTCGAAGGGGGGCCCGTCAATGAGCAGTTCTTC. It translates to CAIFEGGPVNEQFF.

The CDR3 spells CASSLNLRQETQYF. The CDR3 DNA is TGTGCCAGCAGTTTAAACCTTCGCCAAGAGACCCAGTACTTC. V gene TRBV27 combines with J gene TRBJ2-5; D gene unclear. This CDR3 comprises 14 residues. CDR1 is MNHEY and CDR2 is SMNVEV in the germline V gene (reference sequence). V was pared by 2 bases and J by 1 base, with 8 bases between.

The chain is built from TRBV28 and TRBJ2-7; the match to TRBD2 covers 14 bases. V shed 6 bases and J 5 bases; nucleotides not matched to a gene: 24. Germline CDR1 and CDR2: MDHEN and SYDVKM. This CDR3 comprises 21 residues. CDR3 sequence reads: CASSPRLAPGLAGVQGDEQYF. The CDR3 nucleotides are TGTGCCAGCAGCCCCAGGCTGGCACCGGGACTAGCGGGAGTTCAAGGCGACGAGCAGTACTTC.

The chain combines TRBV7-9 with TRBJ2-7; a possible D gene is TRBD2 (5 bases). In germline, CDR1 is SEHNR, CDR2 FQNEAQ (reference sequence). V was shortened by 4 bases and J by 3 bases, with 13 bases between the two germline ends. The CDR3 length is 14 residues. For the CDR3, the DNA is TGTGCCAGCAGCTCCCCCCGGAGCGGCTACGAGCAGTACTTC. Protein product: CASSSPRSGYEQYF.

CDR3 in amino acids: CATRPRAGQAYEQYF. The CDR3, as DNA: TGCGCCACCCGCCCCCGGGCAGGGCAAGCCTACGAGCAGTACTTC. The chain carries TRBV5-1 and TRBJ2-7; a possible D gene is TRBD1 (5 bases). This CDR3 comprises 15 residues. CDR1 and CDR2 (germline): SGHRS, YFSETQ. V lost 9 bases and J lost 2, with 21 bases in between.

This clone was counted once. The rearrangement links TRBV7-9 to TRBJ2-5; 8 bases map to TRBD2. The DNA end favors TRBJ2-7, so the J call may be wrong. The CDR3 extends over 15 amino acids. Germline V gene data show CDR1 as SEHNR and CDR2 as FQNEAQ (reference sequence). The DNA for the CDR3 is TGTGCCAGCAGCCCCCGTGGAGCGGGAGAGGTCGAGCAGTACTTC. Protein: CASSPRGAGEVEQYF.

Of note for this clone: This could be a read error, since a much larger clone is one nucleotide away. V usage is TRBV5-3 and J usage is TRBJ1-1; possible D gene TRBD1, 5 bases. TRBV5-3 is treated as an ORF (open reading frame) with a function not yet certain. The length of the CDR3 is 13 residues. V lost 8 bases and J 1 base, leaving 12 bases between the germline ends. This chain's CDR3 is CASSPGQNTEAFF. The CDR3, as DNA: TGTGCCAGCAGCCCAGGACAGAACACTGAAGCTTTCTTT.

The rearrangement uses TRBV6-1 and TRBJ2-7; D is uncertain. V lost 6 bases and J lost 6, with 12 bases in between. The CDR3 sequence is 12 residues long. CDR1 MNHNS and CDR2 SASEGT come from the germline V gene. CDR3 DNA sequence: TGTGCCAGCAGGGTCCCTGGCGGCGAGCAGTACTTC. Protein sequence: CASRVPGGEQYF.